This TCR beta chain was identified in a study of human T cells and chemical hapten exposure. Turning to the study itself: Enrolled patients were predominantly female and had alopecia areata, totalis or universalis.

Study results and caveats: Sensitization with DPC brought no change to TCRs above 1 in 1000 in frequency.

Time point: patch test 1, 2 weeks after DPC sensitization. Treatment noted: therapeutic diphenylcyclopropenone sensitization with weekly scalp DPC. Participating donors were patients with alopecia, aged 18 to 70 years, considered appropriate candidates for DPC. Individual cDNA molecules in this library carried unique molecular identifiers. Via MiXCR, TCRdb re-called the RACE reads, giving one row per CDR3 protein. The top ten hold 7.5% to 9% of the sample, which has about 360,000 distinct CDR3 sequences, around 7% seen once. Per the germline V gene, CDR1 is SGHTA and CDR2 is FQGTGA. The CDR3 is 13 amino acids. Trimming stripped 5 bases from V and 4 bases from J, with 10 bases between. This clonotype has more than one count but fewer than ten. Its specificity is not known.

V and J are TRBV7-3 and TRBJ2-3; D assignment may be TRBD1 or TRBD2 (5 bases each). The source of this sequence is a woman aged 18 to 35 with alopecia areata. Some clones in this sample may be carry-over from other donors' samples. This material consisted of whole blood, taken in connection with sensitization to the hapten diphenylcyclopropenone (DPC). DNA for the CDR3: TGTGCCAGCAGCCCGATGGGACCAGATACGCAGTATTTT. Amino acids: CASSPMGPDTQYF.